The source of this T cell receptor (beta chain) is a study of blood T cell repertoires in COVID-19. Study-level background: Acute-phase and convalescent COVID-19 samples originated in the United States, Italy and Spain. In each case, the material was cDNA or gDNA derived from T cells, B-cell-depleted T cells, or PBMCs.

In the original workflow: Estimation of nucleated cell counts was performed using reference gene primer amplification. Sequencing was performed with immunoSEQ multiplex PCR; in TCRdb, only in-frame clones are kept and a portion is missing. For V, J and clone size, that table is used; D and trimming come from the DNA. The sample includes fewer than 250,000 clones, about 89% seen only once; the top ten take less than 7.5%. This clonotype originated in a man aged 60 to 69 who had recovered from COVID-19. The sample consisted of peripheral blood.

In nucleotides, the CDR3 is TGTGCCAGCAGTGCAAAGACAGGAAACTATGGCTACACCTTC. This codes for CASSAKTGNYGYTF. The gene calls are TRBV2 and TRBJ1-2; weak D call: TRBD1 (6 bases). The CDR3 runs to 14 residues. Trimming stripped 4 bases from V and 2 bases from J, with 11 bases between. Germline V gene sequence: CDR1 SNHLY, CDR2 FYNNEI. The whole variable domain, filled in from reference TRBV2 and TRBJ1-2, reads EPEVTQTPSHQVTQMGQEVILRCVPISNHLYFYWYRQILGQKVEFLVSFYNNEISEKSEIFDDQFSVERPDGSNFTLKIRSTKLEDSAMYFCASSAKTGNYGYTFGSGTRLTVV.